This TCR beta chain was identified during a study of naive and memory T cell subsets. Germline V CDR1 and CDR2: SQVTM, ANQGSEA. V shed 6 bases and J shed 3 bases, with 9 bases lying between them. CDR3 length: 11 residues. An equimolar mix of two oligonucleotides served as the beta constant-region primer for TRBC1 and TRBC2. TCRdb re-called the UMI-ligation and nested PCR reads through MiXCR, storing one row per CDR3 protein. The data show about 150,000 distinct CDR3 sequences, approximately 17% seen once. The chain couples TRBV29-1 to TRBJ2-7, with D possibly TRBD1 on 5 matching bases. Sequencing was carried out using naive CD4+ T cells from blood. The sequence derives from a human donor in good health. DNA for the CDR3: TGCAGCGTAGGACACGTCTACGAGCAGTACTTC. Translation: CSVGHVYEQYF.